The clone carrying this T cell receptor beta chain occurred once. The target antigen is unknown. Other DNA sequences in the sample encode the same CDR3. From germline, CDR1 is SGHRS and CDR2 YFSETQ. CDR3 size: 15 residues. V was clipped by 0 bases and J by 3 bases, with 10 bases between them. The sample originates from a study of immune evolution from preneoplasia to lung adenocarcinoma. Study-wide results and caveats: Top clone share appeared to fall from AAH through AIS, MIA, adenocarcinoma.

Generated by immunoSEQ multiplex PCR, the TCRdb table keeps only in-frame clones and is missing some. The table has 5,500 to 6,500 clones, around four fifths seen once. This TCR came from a person over 45 with lung adenocarcinoma. The sequenced material came from FFPE minimally invasive lung adenocarcinoma tissue. This sequence joins TRBV5-1 and TRBJ2-1, with unresolved D. CDR3 DNA sequence: TGCGCCAGCAGCTTGGAAGGTGCAGGCTACAATGAGCAGTTCTTC. Encoded protein: CASSLEGAGYNEQFF.